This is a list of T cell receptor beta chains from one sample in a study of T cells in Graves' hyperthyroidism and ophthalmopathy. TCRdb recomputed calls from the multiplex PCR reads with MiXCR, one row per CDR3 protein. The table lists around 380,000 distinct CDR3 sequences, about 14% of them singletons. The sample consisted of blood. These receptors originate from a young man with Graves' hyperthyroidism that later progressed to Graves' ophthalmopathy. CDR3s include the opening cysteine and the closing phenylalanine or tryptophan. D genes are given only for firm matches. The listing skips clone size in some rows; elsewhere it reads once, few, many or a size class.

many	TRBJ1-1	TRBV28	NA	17	CASSFFRDIGQSAEAFF	TGTGCCAGCAGTTTTTTCCGGGACATAGGGCAGAGCGCTGAAGCTTTCTTT
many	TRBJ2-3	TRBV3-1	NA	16	CASSPIQGVVRDTQYF	TGTGCCAGCAGCCCTATACAGGGTGTGGTGAGGGATACGCAGTATTTT
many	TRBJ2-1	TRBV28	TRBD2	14	CASRVWGLANEQFF	TGTGCCAGCAGGGTGTGGGGACTAGCGAATGAGCAGTTCTTC
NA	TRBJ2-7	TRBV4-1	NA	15	CASSQESMVSYEQYF	TGCGCCAGCAGCCAAGAGTCAATGGTATCCTACGAGCAGTACTTC
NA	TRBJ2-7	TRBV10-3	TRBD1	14	CAIRQGQGGYEQYF	TGTGCCATCAGGCAGGGACAGGGCGGCTACGAGCAGTACTTC
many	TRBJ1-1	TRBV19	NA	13	CASRWSRNTEAFF	TGTGCCAGTAGATGGAGCCGGAACACTGAAGCTTTCTTT
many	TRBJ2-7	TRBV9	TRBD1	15	CASSGRPGQGYEQYF	TGTGCCAGCAGCGGGCGACCGGGACAGGGCTACGAGCAGTACTTC
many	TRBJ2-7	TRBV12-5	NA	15	CASGLVGSGPYEQYF	TGTGCTAGTGGTTTGGTAGGGTCCGGGCCCTACGAGCAGTACTTC
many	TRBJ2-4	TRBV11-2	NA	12	CASSLGENIQYF	TGTGCCAGCAGCTTAGGAGAAAACATTCAGTACTTC
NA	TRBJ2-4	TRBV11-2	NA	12	CASSRGPGSGYF	TGTGCCAGCAGCCGGGGTCCGGGATCGGGGTACTTC
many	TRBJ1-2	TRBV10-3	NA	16	CAIPRSTSGTNYGYTF	TGTGCCATCCCAAGGTCTACCAGTGGAACCAACTATGGCTACACCTTC
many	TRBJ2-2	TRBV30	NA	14	CAWSLQGGTGELFF	TGTGCCTGGAGCCTCCAAGGAGGCACCGGGGAGCTGTTTTTT
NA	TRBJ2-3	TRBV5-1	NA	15	CASSSGTRGTDTQYF	TGCGCCAGCAGTTCTGGGACCCGGGGGACAGATACGCAGTATTTT
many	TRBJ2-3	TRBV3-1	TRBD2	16	CASSHFPPSGTDTQYF	TGTGCCAGCAGCCACTTTCCGCCTAGCGGGACAGATACGCAGTATTTT
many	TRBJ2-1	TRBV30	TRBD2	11	CAWSGGTREFF	TGTGCCTGGTCCGGAGGGACTAGGGAGTTCTTC
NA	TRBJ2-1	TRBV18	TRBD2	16	CASRPWSGATYNEQFF	TGTGCCAGCCGCCCATGGAGCGGGGCTACTTACAATGAGCAGTTCTTC
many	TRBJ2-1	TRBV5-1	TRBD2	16	CASSLRTSGGGDEQFF	TGCGCCAGCAGCCTGAGGACTAGCGGGGGCGGGGATGAGCAGTTCTTC
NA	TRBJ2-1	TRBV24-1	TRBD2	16	CATSDFRAGGYNEQFF	TGTGCCACCAGTGATTTTAGAGCGGGGGGGTACAATGAGCAGTTCTTC
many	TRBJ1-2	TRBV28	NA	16	CASSWDGRGSMKGYTF	TGTGCCAGCAGTTGGGACGGGAGGGGATCGATGAAGGGCTACACCTTC
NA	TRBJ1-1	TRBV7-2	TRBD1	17	CASSPGTGEIMNTEASF	TGTGCCAGCAGCCCCGGGACAGGGGAAATTATGAACACTGAAGCTTCCTTT
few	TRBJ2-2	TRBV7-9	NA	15	CASSLRSGNTGELFF	TGTGCCAGCAGCTTAAGGTCCGGGAACACCGGGGAGCTGTTTTTT
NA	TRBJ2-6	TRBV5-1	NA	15	CASSFSLSGANVLTF	TGCGCCAGCAGCTTCTCTCTCTCTGGGGCCAACGTCCTGACTTTC
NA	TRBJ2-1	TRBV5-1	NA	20	CASSLVVSGGSVFMYNEQFF	TGCGCCAGCAGCTTGGTCGTGTCGGGGGGCTCGGTATTTATGTACAATGAGCAGTTCTTC
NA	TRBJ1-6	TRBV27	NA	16	CASSWTQSSYNSPLHF	TGTGCCAGCAGTTGGACCCAGAGCTCCTATAATTCACCCCTCCACTTT
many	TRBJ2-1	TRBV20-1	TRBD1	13	CSVEDRGTDEQFF	TGCAGTGTTGAGGACAGGGGGACGGATGAGCAGTTCTTC
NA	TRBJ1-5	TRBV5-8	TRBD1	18	CASSRRDRAFYSNQPEHF	TGTGCCAGCAGTCGTCGGGACAGGGCCTTCTATAGCAATCAGCCCGAGCATTTT
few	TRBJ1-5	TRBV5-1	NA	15	CASSFGYNSNQPQHF	TGCGCCAGCAGCTTTGGTTATAATAGCAATCAGCCCCAGCATTTT
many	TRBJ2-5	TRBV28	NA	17	CASSLPIQGLYQETQYF	TGTGCCAGCAGTTTACCGATCCAGGGCCTTTACCAAGAGACCCAGTACTTC
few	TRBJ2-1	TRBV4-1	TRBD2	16	CASSQVPPGGDNEQFF	TGCGCCAGCAGCCAAGTCCCTCCGGGGGGGGACAATGAGCAGTTCTTC
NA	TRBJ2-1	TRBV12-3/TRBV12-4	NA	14	CASSPRRAANEQFF	TGTGCCAGCAGTCCCCGGAGGGCTGCCAATGAGCAGTTCTTC
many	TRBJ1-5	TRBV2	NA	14	CASRRTVDNQPQHF	TGTGCCAGCAGGCGGACAGTAGACAATCAGCCCCAGCATTTT
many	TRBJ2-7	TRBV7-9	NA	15	CASSLGRELSYEQYF	TGTGCCAGCAGCTTAGGCCGGGAATTATCCTACGAGCAGTACTTC
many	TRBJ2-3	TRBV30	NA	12	CAWSVQGDTQYF	TGTGCCTGGAGTGTACAAGGGGATACGCAGTATTTT
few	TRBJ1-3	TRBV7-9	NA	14	CASSLLTTGNTIYF	TGTGCCAGCAGCTTACTCACAACTGGAAACACCATATATTTT
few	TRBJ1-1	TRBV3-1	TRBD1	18	CASSPLSFQGGGNTEAFF	TGTGCCAGCAGCCCCCTAAGCTTTCAGGGGGGAGGGAACACTGAAGCTTTCTTT
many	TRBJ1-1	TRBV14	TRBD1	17	CASSQDWRTGTNTEAFF	TGTGCCAGCAGCCAAGATTGGAGGACAGGGACAAACACTGAAGCTTTCTTT
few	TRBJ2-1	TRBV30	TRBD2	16	CAWSWSSGVLYNEQFF	TGTGCCTGGAGTTGGTCTAGCGGGGTCCTCTACAATGAGCAGTTCTTC
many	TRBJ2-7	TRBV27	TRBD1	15	CASSDYRGLSYEQYF	TGTGCCAGCAGTGACTACAGGGGGCTCTCCTACGAGCAGTACTTC
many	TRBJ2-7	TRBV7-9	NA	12	CASSDRAYEQYF	TGTGCCAGCAGCGACCGGGCCTACGAGCAGTACTTC
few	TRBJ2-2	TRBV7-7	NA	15	CASSLGGAHTGELFF	TGTGCCAGCAGCTTAGGCGGTGCTCACACCGGGGAGCTGTTTTTT
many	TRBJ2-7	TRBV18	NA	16	CASSPPAAGISGEQYF	TGTGCCAGCTCACCACCGGCAGCAGGGATTTCAGGGGAGCAGTACTTC
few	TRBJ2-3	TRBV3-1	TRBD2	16	CASSPRDYMSTDTQYF	TGTGCCAGCAGCCCGAGGGACTATATGAGCACAGATACGCAGTATTTT
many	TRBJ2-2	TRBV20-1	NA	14	CSARDFWGAGELFF	TGCAGTGCTAGAGATTTTTGGGGGGCCGGGGAGCTGTTTTTT
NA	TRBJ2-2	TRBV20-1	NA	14	CSARRAGRAGELFF	TGCAGTGCTAGAAGGGCAGGGAGAGCCGGGGAGCTGTTTTTT
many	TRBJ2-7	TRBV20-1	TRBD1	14	CSARDRASSYEQYF	TGCAGTGCCCGGGACAGGGCGAGCTCCTACGAGCAGTACTTC
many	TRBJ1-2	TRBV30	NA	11	CAWRTAYGYTF	TGTGCCTGGAGAACAGCCTATGGCTACACCTTC
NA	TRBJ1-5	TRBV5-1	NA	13	CASSLHSDQPQHF	TGCGCCAGCAGCTTGCATAGCGATCAGCCCCAGCATTTT
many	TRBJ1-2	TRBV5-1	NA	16	CASTATTGAAFYGYTF	TGCGCCAGCACCGCGACTACGGGGGCGGCGTTCTATGGCTACACCTTC
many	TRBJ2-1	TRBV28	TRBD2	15	CATNPRGAYYNEQFF	TGTGCCACCAATCCGCGGGGGGCCTACTACAATGAGCAGTTCTTC
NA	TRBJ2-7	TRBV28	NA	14	CASTKSAGDYEQYF	TGTGCCAGCACCAAAAGTGCAGGGGACTACGAGCAGTACTTC
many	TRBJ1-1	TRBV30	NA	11	CAWSVGVEAFF	TGTGCCTGGAGTGTTGGAGTTGAAGCTTTCTTT
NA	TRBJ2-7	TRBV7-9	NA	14	CASSSGQGGYERYF	TGTGCCAGCAGCTCGGGCCAGGGCGGTTACGAGCGGTACTTC
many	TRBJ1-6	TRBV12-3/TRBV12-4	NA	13	CASSPHPNSPLHF	TGTGCCAGCAGTCCACATCCTAATTCACCCCTCCACTTT